This passage covers 12 T cell receptor beta chains from one sample sequenced in a study of blood T cell repertoires in COVID-19. The assay was immunoSEQ multiplex PCR, and TCRdb's table has in-frame clones only and misses some. There are some 300,000 clones in the sample; approximately 86% occur only once, and over 10% lies in the top ten. Specimen: peripheral blood. The receptors originated from a woman in her 70s with COVID-19, enrolled during active disease.

The CDR3 here is CASSLGLRKADTQYF. The CDR3 DNA follows: TGCGCCAGCAGCTTGGGCCTAAGAAAAGCAGATACGCAGTATTTT. V gene TRBV5-1 combines with J gene TRBJ2-3; D is ambiguous. The germline V gene has CDR1 SGHRS and CDR2 YFSETQ. Trimming took off 0 bases at V and 4 bases at J, with 12 bases between the two ends. This CDR3 has 15 residues. The variable domain in full, with the rest retrieved from reference TRBV5-1 and TRBJ2-3, is KAGVTQTPRYLIKTRGQQVTLSCSPISGHRSVSWYQQTPGQGLQFLFEYFSETQRNKGNFPGRFSGRQFSNSRSEMNVSTLELGDSALYLCASSLGLRKADTQYFGPGTRLTVL.

V and J are TRBV14 and TRBJ2-1; 9 bases match TRBD2. The CDR3 has 16 residues. Germline V gene sequence: CDR1 SGHDN, CDR2 FVKESK. J was trimmed by 2 bases and V by 5 bases; bases with no gene match: 7. Here the CDR3 reads CASSAHSGGPYNEQFF. In DNA, the CDR3 is TGTGCCAGCAGCGCACACAGCGGGGGGCCCTACAATGAGCAGTTCTTC. Combining the CDR3 with reference TRBV14 and TRBJ2-1 gives the whole variable domain EAGVTQFPSHSVIEKGQTVTLRCDPISGHDNLYWYRRVMGKEIKFLLHFVKESKQDESGMPNNRFLAERTGGTYSTLKVQPAELEDSGVYFCASSAHSGGPYNEQFFGPGTRLTVL.

The rearrangement links TRBV27 to TRBJ1-1; TRBD1 agrees at 8 bases. Trimming at V came to 7 bases and at J to 3 bases, leaving 13 bases not matched to a gene. Germline CDR1 reads MNHEY; CDR2 reads SMNVEV (reference sequence). CDR3 length equals 16 residues. CDR3 DNA sequence: TGTGCCAGCACCCCTCGCCCGGGACAGGCGCACACTGAAGCTTTCTTT. Encoded protein: CASTPRPGQAHTEAFF.

The chain combines TRBV30 with TRBJ1-2; D uncertain. Per the germline V gene, CDR1 is GTSNPN and CDR2 is SVGIG (reference sequence). This CDR3 contains 15 residues. The V gene lost 0 bases and the J gene lost 3 bases, with 14 bases spanning the gap. The CDR3 is CAWSVLRSADYGYTF. In DNA, the CDR3 is TGTGCCTGGAGTGTACTCCGCTCGGCGGACTATGGCTACACCTTC. Together with reference TRBV30 and TRBJ1-2, the CDR3 gives the full variable domain: SQTIHQWPATLVQPVGSPLSLECTVEGTSNPNLYWYRQAAGRGLQLLFYSVGIGQISSEVPQNLSASRPQDRQFILSSKKLLLSDSGFYLCAWSVLRSADYGYTFGSGTRLTVV.

This clone was recorded once. The V and J genes are TRBV24-1 and TRBJ1-1; D is unresolved. The CDR3 totals 14 residues. V was clipped by 1 base and J by 5 bases, with 10 bases between them. Germline-derived CDR1 and CDR2 are KGHDR and SFDVKD. The CDR3 region is CATSDFWEGTEAFF. CDR3 bases: TGTGCCACCAGTGATTTCTGGGAGGGAACTGAAGCTTTCTTT.

V usage is TRBV9 and J usage is TRBJ1-4; 7 bases agree with TRBD1. The germline V gene encodes CDR1 SGDLS and CDR2 YYNGEE. This CDR3 region has 15 residues. Trimming took 3 bases from V and 8 from J; bases not matched to a gene: 10. CDR3 bases: TGTGCCAGCAGCGCCGAGGGGCAGGGGGGAGAAAAACTGTTTTTT. Amino acid sequence: CASSAEGQGGEKLFF.

For this clone: A much larger clonotype is one base distant, so this may be a read error. The gene calls are TRBV12-3 or TRBV12-4 and TRBJ1-2; weak D call: TRBD1 (6 bases). This CDR3 has 13 amino acids. V was pared by 3 bases and J by 5 bases, with 10 bases between. The CDR3 bases are TGTGCCAGCAGTTTGGTACAGGGATATGGCTACACCTTC. Protein product: CASSLVQGYGYTF.

This chain links TRBV19 with TRBJ1-1, with D tentatively TRBD1 (5 bases). Germline CDR1 LNHDA, CDR2 SQIVND (reference sequence). V was shortened by 5 bases and J by 1 base, with 8 bases between the two germline ends. The CDR3 covers 13 residues. The CDR3 sequence: CASSDSSNTEAFF. In DNA, the CDR3 is TGTGCCAGTAGTGACAGTTCGAACACTGAAGCTTTCTTT.

V and J are TRBV5-1 and TRBJ2-1, with a weak D call TRBD1 (5 bases). V lost 5 bases, J lost 3 bases, and 15 bases lay in between. The CDR3 is 15 residues long. Per the germline V gene, CDR1 is SGHRS and CDR2 is YFSETQ. This CDR3 reads CASSLGLTGYNEQFF. Here the CDR3 DNA reads TGCGCCAGCAGTCTGGGGCTGACCGGCTACAATGAGCAGTTCTTC.

This chain uses TRBV28 with TRBJ1-1; 7 positions match TRBD1. Unmatched junction bases numbered 5, after V lost 2 bases and J lost 5 bases. Germline assignment: CDR1 MDHEN and CDR2 SYDVKM. This CDR3 has 14 amino acids. The CDR3 is CASSLKGARTEAFF. CDR3 bases: TGTGCCAGCAGTTTAAAGGGGGCAAGGACTGAAGCTTTCTTT.

This clone was found a few times. V gene TRBV18 combines with J gene TRBJ2-1; a weak D match, TRBD1 (8 bases). Germline V gives CDR1 KGHSH, CDR2 LQKENI. There are 15 residues in the CDR3. V lost 3 bases to trimming and J lost 6 bases, with 15 bases between them. The CDR3 sequence is CASSPLTGEGNEQFF. The CDR3 bases are TGTGCCAGCTCACCGCTGACAGGGGAGGGCAATGAGCAGTTCTTC.

V usage is TRBV6-6 and J usage is TRBJ1-1; D perhaps matches TRBD1 (5 bases). This CDR3 comprises 12 residues. Germline CDR1 and CDR2: MNHNY and SVGAGI (reference sequence). V was shortened by 6 bases and J by 11 bases, with 16 bases between the two germline ends. The CDR3 region has the DNA TGTGCCAGCAGGCCAGACAGCACGAGCGCTTTCTTT. It codes for CASRPDSTSAFF.